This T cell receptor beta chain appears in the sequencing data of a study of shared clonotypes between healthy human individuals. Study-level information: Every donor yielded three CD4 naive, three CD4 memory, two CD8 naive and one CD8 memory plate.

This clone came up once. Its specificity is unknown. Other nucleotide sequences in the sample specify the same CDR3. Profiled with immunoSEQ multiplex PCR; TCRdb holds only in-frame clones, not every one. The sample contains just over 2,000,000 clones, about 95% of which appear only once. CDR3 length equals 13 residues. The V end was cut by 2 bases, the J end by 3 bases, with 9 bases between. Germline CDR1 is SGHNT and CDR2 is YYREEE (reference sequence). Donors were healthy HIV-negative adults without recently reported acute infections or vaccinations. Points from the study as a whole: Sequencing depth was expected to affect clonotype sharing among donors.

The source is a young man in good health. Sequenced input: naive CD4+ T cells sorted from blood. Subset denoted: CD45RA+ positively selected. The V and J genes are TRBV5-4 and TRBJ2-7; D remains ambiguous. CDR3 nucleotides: TGTGCCAGCAGCTTCAATAGACTCTACGAGCAGTACTTC. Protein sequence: CASSFNRLYEQYF.